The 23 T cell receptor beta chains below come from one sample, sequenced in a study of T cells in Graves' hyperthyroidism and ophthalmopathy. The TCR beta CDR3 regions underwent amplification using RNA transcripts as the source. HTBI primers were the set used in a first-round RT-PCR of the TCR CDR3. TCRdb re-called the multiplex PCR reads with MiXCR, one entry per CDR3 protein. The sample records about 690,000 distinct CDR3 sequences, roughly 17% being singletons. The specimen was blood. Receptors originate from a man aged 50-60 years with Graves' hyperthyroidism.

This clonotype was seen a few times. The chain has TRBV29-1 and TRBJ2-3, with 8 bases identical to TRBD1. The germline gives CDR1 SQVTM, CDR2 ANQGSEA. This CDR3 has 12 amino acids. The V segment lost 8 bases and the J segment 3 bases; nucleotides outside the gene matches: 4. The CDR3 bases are TGCAGCTACGGACAGGGAACAGATACGCAGTATTTT. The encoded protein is CSYGQGTDTQYF.

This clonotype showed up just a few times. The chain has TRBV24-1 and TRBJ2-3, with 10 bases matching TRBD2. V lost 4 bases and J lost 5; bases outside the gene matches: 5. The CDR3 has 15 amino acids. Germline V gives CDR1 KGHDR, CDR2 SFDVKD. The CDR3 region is CATSDPRLAGDTQYF. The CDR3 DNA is TGTGCCACCAGTGACCCGAGACTAGCGGGAGATACGCAGTATTTT.

The CDR3 is CSASRSGSTDTQYF. The CDR3, as DNA: TGCAGTGCTAGTCGGAGCGGGAGCACAGATACGCAGTATTTT. V gene TRBV20-1 combines with J gene TRBJ2-3; possible D gene TRBD2, 6 bases. This CDR3 has 14 amino acids. CDR1 and CDR2 (germline): DFQATT, SNEGSKA (reference sequence). V was trimmed by 3 bases and J by 0 bases, leaving 10 bases between them.

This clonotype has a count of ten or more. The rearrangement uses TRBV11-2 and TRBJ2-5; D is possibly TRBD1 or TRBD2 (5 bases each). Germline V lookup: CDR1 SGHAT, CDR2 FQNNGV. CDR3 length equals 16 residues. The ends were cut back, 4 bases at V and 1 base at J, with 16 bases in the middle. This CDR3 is CASSSWEKGSQETQYF. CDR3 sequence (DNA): TGTGCCAGCAGCTCGTGGGAGAAGGGGAGCCAAGAGACCCAGTACTTC.

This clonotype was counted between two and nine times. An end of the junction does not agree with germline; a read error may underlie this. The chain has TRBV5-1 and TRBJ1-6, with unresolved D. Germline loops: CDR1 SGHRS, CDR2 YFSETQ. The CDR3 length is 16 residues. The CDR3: CVSSLAEGKGNSPLHF. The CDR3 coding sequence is TGCGTCAGCAGCTTGGCCGAAGGGAAGGGCAATTCACCCCTCCACTTT.

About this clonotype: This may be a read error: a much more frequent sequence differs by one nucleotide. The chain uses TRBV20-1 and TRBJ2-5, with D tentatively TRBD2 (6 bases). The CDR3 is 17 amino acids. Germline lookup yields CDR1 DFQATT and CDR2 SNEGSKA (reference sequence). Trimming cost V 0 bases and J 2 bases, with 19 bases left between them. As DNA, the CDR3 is TGCAGTGCTAGAGATGTCGATGGGAGGACGGGACAAGAGACCCAGTACTTC. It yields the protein CSARDVDGRTGQETQYF.

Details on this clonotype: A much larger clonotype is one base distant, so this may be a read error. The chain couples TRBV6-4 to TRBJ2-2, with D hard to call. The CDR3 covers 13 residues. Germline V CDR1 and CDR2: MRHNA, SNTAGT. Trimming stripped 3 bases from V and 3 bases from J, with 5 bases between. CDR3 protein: CASSEDYTGELFF. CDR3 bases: TGTGCCAGCAGTGAAGACTACACCGGGGAGCTGTTTTTT.

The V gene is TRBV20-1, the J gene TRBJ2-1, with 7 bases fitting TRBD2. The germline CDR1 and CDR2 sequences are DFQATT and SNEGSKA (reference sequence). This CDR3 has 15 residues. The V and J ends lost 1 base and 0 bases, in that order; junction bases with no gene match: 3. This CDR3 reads CSARGRGSSYNEQFF. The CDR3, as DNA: TGCAGTGCTAGAGGGCGGGGGAGCTCCTACAATGAGCAGTTCTTC.

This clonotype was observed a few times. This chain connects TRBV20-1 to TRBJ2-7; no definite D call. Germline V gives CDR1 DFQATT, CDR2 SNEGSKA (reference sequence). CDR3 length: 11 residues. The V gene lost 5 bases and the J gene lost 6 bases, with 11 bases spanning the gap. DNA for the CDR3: TGCAGTGCTGTTGTGGGCCCCGAGCAGTACTTC. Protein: CSAVVGPEQYF.

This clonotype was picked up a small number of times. The CDR3 loop is CATSDPRSSYNEQFF. The CDR3 DNA reads TGTGCCACCAGTGATCCCAGGAGCTCCTACAATGAGCAGTTCTTC. The rearrangement uses TRBV24-1 and TRBJ2-1, with D uncertain. This CDR3 is built from 15 residues. Germline V lookup: CDR1 KGHDR, CDR2 SFDVKD. Trimming left V 3 bases short and J 0 bases short, with 8 bases between.

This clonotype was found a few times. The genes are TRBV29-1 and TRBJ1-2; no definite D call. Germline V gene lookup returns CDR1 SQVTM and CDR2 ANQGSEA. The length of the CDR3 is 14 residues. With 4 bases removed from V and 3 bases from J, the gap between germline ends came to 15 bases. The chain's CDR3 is CSVGLHAEDYGYTF. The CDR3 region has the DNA TGCAGCGTTGGACTACATGCAGAAGACTATGGCTACACCTTC.

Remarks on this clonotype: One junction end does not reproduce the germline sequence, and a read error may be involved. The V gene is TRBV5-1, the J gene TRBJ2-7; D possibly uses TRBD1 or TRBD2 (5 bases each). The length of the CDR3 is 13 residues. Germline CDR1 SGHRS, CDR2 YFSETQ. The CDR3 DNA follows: TGCGCCAGCAGCTTAGCAGGGACCTACGAGCGGTACTTC. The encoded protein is CASSLAGTYERYF.

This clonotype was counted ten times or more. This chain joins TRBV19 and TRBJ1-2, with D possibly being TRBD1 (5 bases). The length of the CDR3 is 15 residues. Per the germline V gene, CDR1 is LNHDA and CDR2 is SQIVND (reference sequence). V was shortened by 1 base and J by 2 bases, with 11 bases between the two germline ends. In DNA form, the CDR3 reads TGTGCCAGTAGTATAGTTGCGGGGGACAACTATGGCTACACCTTC. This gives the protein CASSIVAGDNYGYTF. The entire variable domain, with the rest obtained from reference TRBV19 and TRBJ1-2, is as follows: DGGITQSPKYLFRKEGQNVTLSCEQNLNHDAMYWYRQDPGQGLRLIYYSQIVNDFQKGDIAEGYSVSREKKESFPLTVTSAQKNPTAFYLCASSIVAGDNYGYTFGSGTRLTVV.

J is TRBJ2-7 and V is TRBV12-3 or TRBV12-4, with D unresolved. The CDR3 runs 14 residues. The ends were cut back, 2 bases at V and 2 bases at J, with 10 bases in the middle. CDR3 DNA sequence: TGTGCCAGCAGTTTAATGGACGGTCCCTACGAGCAGTACTTC. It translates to CASSLMDGPYEQYF.

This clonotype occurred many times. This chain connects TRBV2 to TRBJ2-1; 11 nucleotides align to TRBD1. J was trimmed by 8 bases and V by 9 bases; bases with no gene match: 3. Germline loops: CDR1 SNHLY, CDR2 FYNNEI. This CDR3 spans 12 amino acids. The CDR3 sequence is CASGTGGYEQFF. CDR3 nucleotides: TGTGCCAGTGGGACAGGGGGATATGAGCAGTTCTTC. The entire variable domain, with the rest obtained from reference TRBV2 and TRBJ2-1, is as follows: EPEVTQTPSHQVTQMGQEVILRCVPISNHLYFYWYRQILGQKVEFLVSFYNNEISEKSEIFDDQFSVERPDGSNFTLKIRSTKLEDSAMYFCASGTGGYEQFFGPGTRLTVL.

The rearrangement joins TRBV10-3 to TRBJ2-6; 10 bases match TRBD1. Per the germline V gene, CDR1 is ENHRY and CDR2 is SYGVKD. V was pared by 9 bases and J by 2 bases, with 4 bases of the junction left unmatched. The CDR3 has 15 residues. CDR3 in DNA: TGTGCCATTCCGGGACAGGGGACTGGGGCCAACGTCCTGACTTTC. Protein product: CAIPGQGTGANVLTF.

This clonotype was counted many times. The CDR3 sequence is CASSQDFTTQKLFF. In nucleotides, the CDR3 is TGTGCCAGCAGCCAAGATTTTACCACCCAAAAACTGTTTTTT. The chain links TRBV3-1 to TRBJ1-4; the D is unclear. Per germline, CDR1 LGHDT and CDR2 YNNKEL (reference sequence). Trimming pared 0 bases from V and 9 bases from J, leaving 11 bases between. The CDR3 runs 14 residues.

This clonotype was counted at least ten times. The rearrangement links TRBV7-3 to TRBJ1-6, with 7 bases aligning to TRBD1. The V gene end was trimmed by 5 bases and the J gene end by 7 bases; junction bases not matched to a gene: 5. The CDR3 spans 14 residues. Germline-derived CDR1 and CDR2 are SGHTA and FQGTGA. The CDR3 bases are TGTGCCAGCAGCCGCGGGACAGCCAATTCACCCCTCCACTTT. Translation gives CASSRGTANSPLHF.

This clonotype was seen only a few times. The CDR3 sequence is CASSFQGGGNTGELFF. The DNA for the CDR3 is TGTGCCAGCAGCTTCCAGGGGGGGGGTAACACCGGGGAGCTGTTTTTT. J is TRBJ2-2 and V is TRBV7-3, with D perhaps TRBD1 or TRBD2 (7 bases each). V was trimmed by 3 bases and J by 2 bases, leaving 13 bases between them. The CDR3 is 16 residues long. Germline CDR1 SGHTA, CDR2 FQGTGA.

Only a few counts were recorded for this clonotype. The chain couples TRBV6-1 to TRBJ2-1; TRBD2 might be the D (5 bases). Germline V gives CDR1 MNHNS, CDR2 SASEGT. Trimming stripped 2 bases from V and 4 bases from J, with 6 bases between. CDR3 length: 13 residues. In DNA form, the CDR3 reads TGTGCCAGCAGTGAAACGGGGTACAATGAGCAGTTCTTC. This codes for CASSETGYNEQFF.

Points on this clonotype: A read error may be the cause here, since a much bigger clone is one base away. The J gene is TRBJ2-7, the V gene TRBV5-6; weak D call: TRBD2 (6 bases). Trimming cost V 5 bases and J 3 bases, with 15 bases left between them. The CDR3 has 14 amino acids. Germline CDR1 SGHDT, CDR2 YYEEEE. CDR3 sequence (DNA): TGTGCCAGCAGGGTCGGGAGAACCTACTACGAGCAGTACTTC. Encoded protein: CASRVGRTYYEQYF.

CDR3: CSARVTSGRKEVKETQYF. In DNA, the CDR3 is TGCAGTGCTAGAGTCACTAGCGGGAGAAAGGAGGTCAAAGAGACCCAGTACTTC. The chain is built from TRBV20-1 and TRBJ2-5, with TRBD2 matching over 11 bases. From germline, CDR1 is DFQATT and CDR2 SNEGSKA (reference sequence). The CDR3 has 18 amino acids. V shed 1 base and J 3 bases; nucleotides not matched to a gene: 13.

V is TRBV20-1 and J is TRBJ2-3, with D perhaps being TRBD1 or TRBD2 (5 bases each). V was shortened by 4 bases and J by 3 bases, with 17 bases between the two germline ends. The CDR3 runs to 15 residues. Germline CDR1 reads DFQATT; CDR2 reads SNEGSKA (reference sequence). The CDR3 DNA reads TGCAGTGCTACGAACTCCGCAGGGACGACAGATACGCAGTATTTT. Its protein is CSATNSAGTTDTQYF.